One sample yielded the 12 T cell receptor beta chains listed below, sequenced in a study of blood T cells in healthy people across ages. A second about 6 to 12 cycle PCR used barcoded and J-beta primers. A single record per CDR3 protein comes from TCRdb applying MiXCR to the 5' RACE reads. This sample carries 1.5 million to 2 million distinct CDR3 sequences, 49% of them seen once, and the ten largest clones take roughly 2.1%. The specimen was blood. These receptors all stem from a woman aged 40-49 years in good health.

DNA for the CDR3: TGTGCCAGCTTTATGGGTGGTGAGCAGTTCTTC. Protein: CASFMGGEQFF. The V call is TRBV18, the J call TRBJ2-1; D gene ambiguous. CDR1 and CDR2 (germline): KGHSH, LQKENI. The V end was cut by 7 bases, the J end by 9 bases, with 10 bases between. The CDR3 runs to 11 residues.

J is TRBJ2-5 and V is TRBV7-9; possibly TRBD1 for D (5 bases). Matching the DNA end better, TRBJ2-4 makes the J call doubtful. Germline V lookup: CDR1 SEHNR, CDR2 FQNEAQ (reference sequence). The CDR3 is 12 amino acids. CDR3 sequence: CASRGQTNIQYF. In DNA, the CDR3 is TGTGCCAGCAGAGGACAAACAAACATTCAGTACTTC.

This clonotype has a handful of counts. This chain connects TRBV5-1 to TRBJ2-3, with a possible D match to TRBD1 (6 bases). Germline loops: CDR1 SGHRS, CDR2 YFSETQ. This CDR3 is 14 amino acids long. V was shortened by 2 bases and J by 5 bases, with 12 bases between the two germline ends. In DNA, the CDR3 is TGCGCCAGCAGCTTTACAGGGCTGGAAGATACGCAGTATTTT. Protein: CASSFTGLEDTQYF.

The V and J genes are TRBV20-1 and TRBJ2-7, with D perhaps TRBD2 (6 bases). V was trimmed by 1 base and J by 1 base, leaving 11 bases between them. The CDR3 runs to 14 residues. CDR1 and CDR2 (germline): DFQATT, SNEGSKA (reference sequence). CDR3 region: CSARGDLTSYEQYF. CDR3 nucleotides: TGCAGTGCTAGAGGGGACTTGACTTCCTACGAGCAGTACTTC.

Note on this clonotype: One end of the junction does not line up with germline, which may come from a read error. This chain's CDR3 is CAGSLLRGQGETQYF. The CDR3 DNA follows: TGTGCCGGCAGTTTATTACGGGGGCAGGGGGAGACCCAGTACTTC. V and J are TRBV12-3 or TRBV12-4 and TRBJ2-5; either TRBD1 or TRBD2 may supply D (6 bases each). This CDR3 has 15 residues.

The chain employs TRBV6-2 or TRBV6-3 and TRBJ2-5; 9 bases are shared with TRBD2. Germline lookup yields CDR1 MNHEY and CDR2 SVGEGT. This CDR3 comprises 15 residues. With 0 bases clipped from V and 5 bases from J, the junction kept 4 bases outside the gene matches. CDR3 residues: CASSYSGLAMETQYF. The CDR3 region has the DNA TGTGCCAGCAGTTACTCGGGACTAGCCATGGAGACCCAGTACTTC.

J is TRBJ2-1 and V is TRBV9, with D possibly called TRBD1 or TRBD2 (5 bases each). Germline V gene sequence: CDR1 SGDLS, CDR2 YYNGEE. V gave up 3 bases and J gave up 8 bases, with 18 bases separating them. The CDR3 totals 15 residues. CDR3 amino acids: CASSASGTGVDEQFF. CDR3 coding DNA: TGTGCCAGCAGCGCCTCCGGGACGGGCGTAGATGAGCAGTTCTTC.

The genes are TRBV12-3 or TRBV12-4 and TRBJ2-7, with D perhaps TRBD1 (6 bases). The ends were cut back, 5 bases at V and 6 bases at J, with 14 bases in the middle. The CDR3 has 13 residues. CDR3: CASSKRTAREQYF. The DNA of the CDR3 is TGTGCCAGCAGTAAGAGGACAGCCCGCGAGCAGTACTTC.

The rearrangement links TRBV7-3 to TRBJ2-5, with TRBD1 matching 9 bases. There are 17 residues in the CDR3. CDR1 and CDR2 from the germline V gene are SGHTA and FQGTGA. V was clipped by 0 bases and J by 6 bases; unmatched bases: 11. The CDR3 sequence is CASSLTGAGQGLQTQYF. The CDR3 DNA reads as TGTGCCAGCAGCTTAACGGGAGCGGGACAGGGTTTACAGACCCAGTACTTC.

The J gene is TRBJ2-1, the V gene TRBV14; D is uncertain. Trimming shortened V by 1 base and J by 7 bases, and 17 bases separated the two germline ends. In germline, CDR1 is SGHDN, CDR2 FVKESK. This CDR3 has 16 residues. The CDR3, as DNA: TGTGCCAGCAGCCAAGGTCTGACATTCCAAACGAATGAGCAGTTCTTC. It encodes CASSQGLTFQTNEQFF. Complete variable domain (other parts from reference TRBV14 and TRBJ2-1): EAGVTQFPSHSVIEKGQTVTLRCDPISGHDNLYWYRRVMGKEIKFLLHFVKESKQDESGMPNNRFLAERTGGTYSTLKVQPAELEDSGVYFCASSQGLTFQTNEQFFGPGTRLTVL.

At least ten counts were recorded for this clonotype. The CDR3 coding sequence is TGCGCCAGCAGCTTGTCGGCTAGCGGGGGGGAGAGGACCCAGTACTTC. It specifies CASSLSASGGERTQYF. V usage is TRBV5-1 and J usage is TRBJ2-5, with TRBD2 identical over 12 bases. The junction had 8 bases not matched to a gene; V was cut back by 1 base and J by 7 bases. Germline V gives CDR1 SGHRS, CDR2 YFSETQ. The CDR3 is 16 residues long.

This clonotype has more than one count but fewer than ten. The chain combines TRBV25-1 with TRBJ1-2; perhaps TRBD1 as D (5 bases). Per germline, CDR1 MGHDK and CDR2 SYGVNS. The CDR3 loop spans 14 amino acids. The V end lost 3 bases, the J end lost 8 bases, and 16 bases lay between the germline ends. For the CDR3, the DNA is TGTGCCAGCAGTGAGATTCAGGGCCCACCCGGCTACACCTTC. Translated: CASSEIQGPPGYTF.